This T cell receptor (beta chain) was sequenced for a study of response to subunit inactivated influenza vaccine. TCRdb passed the RT-PCR reads through MiXCR, listing each CDR3 protein once. The sample consists of 500,000 to 600,000 distinct CDR3 sequences, around 13% of them appearing once. Study-wide points: A suggestion made by the authors is that each seasonal influenza vaccination recruits few new T cells.

The sample holds many counts of this clonotype. The antigen is undetermined. The source was PBMCs from blood, collected 11 to 12 days after vaccination. This clonotype originated in a man in his forties or fifties who received an inactivated influenza vaccine.

In DNA form, the CDR3 reads TGTGCCAGCAGCTTGAAACCGAGCAACAATGAAAAACTGTTTTTT. Its protein product is CASSLKPSNNEKLFF. The chain links TRBV5-5 to TRBJ1-4; D not certain. Germline loops: CDR1 SGHKS, CDR2 YYEKEE (reference sequence). This CDR3 spans 15 amino acids. Between the trimmed V and J ends, which lost 1 base and 5 bases, there was a span of 12 bases.